The entry that follows covers one T cell receptor beta chain sequence. There is no known antigen for this receptor. Germline is not matched at one junction end, which may reflect a read error. Total RNA and DNA were co-extracted from around 18-30 mg of bulk tissue with the AllPrep DNA/RNA mini kit, without cell sorting. Roughly five patients with histopathologically diagnosed primary liver carcinoma underwent surgical resection in China between 2015 and 2016. Patients had chronic HBV infection and were treatment-naive at sampling. Each tumor was sampled at five spatially separated regions: the tumor centre plus the superior, inferior, left-lateral and right-lateral poles. Histological examination found more than 75% viable tumor cells in every tumor sample. Pieces of fresh tumor and adjacent tissue were cut in half, with one half kept in RNAlater at -80 degrees C and the other half sent for histology.

Taken from cysteine to phenylalanine, the CDR3 has 20 residues. Only the CDR3 DNA is retained, 60 bases long and in frame from the first base. CDR1 and CDR2 (SGHAT, FQNNGV) derive from the germline V gene. The data derive from a study of tumor-infiltrating lymphocytes in primary liver carcinoma (dated by TCRdb to about 2017). In terms of the full investigation: Of the five patients (three men and two women, aged 30 to 69 years), four had hepatocellular carcinoma and one had combined HCC and intrahepatic cholangiocarcinoma. The five patients had tumors of stage T1-T3 N0M0, with maximum diameters ranging from roughly 4 to 11 cm. Each sample produced about 3.5 to 7.13 million productive TCRbeta reads, and read depth showed no significant difference between tissue types. TCRbeta repertoire sequencing, expression microarrays and whole-exome sequencing were combined in the study across five regions of each liver tumor, with adjacent normal tissue and blood also included. A total of roughly 35 specimens from 5 patients went through TCRbeta repertoire sequencing, namely 25 tumor regions, 5 adjacent noncancerous liver tissues and 5 peripheral blood samples. The roughly 25 tumor region samples were profiled with Agilent mRNA microarrays so that TCRbeta repertoire diversity could be related to the local molecular phenotype. Repertoires from technical replicates were highly reproducible, with mean shared-clone rates approximately 0.88 and correlation coefficients above 0.98. Study-wide findings and limitations: The top 250 clones made up a significantly larger repertoire fraction in tumors than in blood (p = 0.039). Since the samples were bulk and unsorted, there was no way to compare CD4+ and CD8+ T cell repertoires. Only about 7-25% of top clones were found in all five regions of a tumor, suggesting spatial heterogeneity of tumor-infiltrating T cells. Because only the TCR beta chain was sequenced and unpaired alpha chains were not captured, true repertoire diversity is likely underestimated. The study included only five patients, and the authors note findings should be validated in a larger study. Consistent with antigen-driven expansion, pairs of tumor regions showed higher repertoire overlap (mean around 35%) than either tumor-adjacent pairs (about 17%) or tumor-blood pairs (roughly 14%).

TCRbeta-specific cDNA was reverse-transcribed from 500 to 550 ng total RNA using a constant-region primer and ProtoScript II reverse transcriptase. TCRbeta libraries were built with three nested multiplex PCR rounds, a slightly modified ARM-PCR procedure. Multiplex TRBV1-TRBV30 forward primers and a Cbeta reverse primer were used in the first two PCR rounds, each of which was run for approximately 11 cycles. Sample barcodes and Illumina adapters were added in a final 25-cycle PCR with Deep VentR polymerase. Before sequencing, amplicons of 200-500 bp were gel-purified using a QIAquick gel extraction kit. An Illumina HiSeq 2500 was used to sequence the TCRbeta amplicons, generating 250-bp paired-end reads. The paper's data handling went like this. Quality trimming of reads was performed with Trimmomatic v0.33, and paired reads were merged with FLASH v1.2.11 so that full CDR3 sequences could be recovered. V, D and J germline segments were assigned to the rearranged TCRbeta sequences using MiGEC v1.2.1b. VDJtools v1.0.0 computed clonotype statistics and Shannon-Wiener diversity indices. To reduce sampling bias, subsequent analyses other than the diversity analysis used only the 250 most abundant clonotypes in each sample. In-frame beta chains were kept once TCRdb had trimmed the public reads at Q25 with fastp and called clones with MiXCR. Entries are consolidated by CDR3 protein sequence, retaining the most common genes and DNA. These V and J calls originate from TCRdb's pipeline instead of the authors' own analysis. Counted in this sample were under 130,000 distinct CDR3 sequences; roughly 80% of them appeared once. Jointly, the top ten make up approximately 20% of the sample.

This sequence was found in a man in his forties with primary liver carcinoma and hepatitis B virus infection. The sample was liver tumor tissue from sampling region 3. Explained via the paper, the cell subset or site label denotes: tumor region T3, left-lateral pole. The chain employs TRBV11-2 and TRBJ2-7; TRBD2 aligns with 7 central bases. The CDR3 loop reads CAGSLREGRTGGPSSYEQYF. The nucleotides are TGTGCCGGCAGCTTGAGGGAGGGGAGGACTGGCGGGCCCAGCTCCTACGAGCAGTACTTC.